This is a list of T cell receptor beta chains from one sample in a study of post-analysis software for immune sequencing data. TCRdb itself ran the PCR reads through MiXCR, one entry per CDR3 protein. This repertoire shows hundreds of thousands of distinct CDR3 sequences, approximately 53% found once; its top ten account for 4.6%. What was sequenced was blood. The receptors stem from a girl under 18 with multiple sclerosis. CDR3s include the opening cysteine and the closing phenylalanine or tryptophan. The D gene is left open where the match is weak. Clone size is stated in some rows and not others, as once, few, many or a class when expanded.

TRBJ1-2 | NA | TRBV7-6 | few | TGTGCCAGCAGCCGACTAGAGGCGAATCGGAACTATGGCTACACCTTC | CASSRLEANRNYGYTF
TRBJ2-1 | NA | TRBV14 | NA | TGTGCCGGCAGCCAAGATGCTTGGGTAGCGCTTAATGAGCAGTTCTTC | CAGSQDAWVALNEQFF
TRBJ1-2 | NA | TRBV5-1 | few | TGCGCCAGCAGCTCGCGTGGGGCAGTTACCAACTATGGCTACACCTTC | CASSSRGAVTNYGYTF
TRBJ2-7 | TRBD1 | TRBV7-2 | few | TGTGCCAGCAGCTTACTTGCCCCCATAAAGGGGACAGCGGCAATCTACGAGCAGTACTTC | CASSLLAPIKGTAAIYEQYF
TRBJ1-5 | NA | TRBV10-3 | NA | TGTGCCATCAGTGAAAAGGGTAACGGGGCGAACAATCAGCCCCAGCATTTT | CAISEKGNGANNQPQHF
TRBJ1-1 | NA | TRBV7-9 | NA | TGTGCCAGCAGCTTATCCCCATTTGAGGAAGCTTTCTTT | CASSLSPFEEAFF
TRBJ2-7 | NA | TRBV6-1 | NA | TGTGCCAGCAGTGAACTGGAACAGCCAAGAGATGGCCAGTACTTC | CASSELEQPRDGQYF
TRBJ2-2 | TRBD1 | TRBV29-1 | NA | TGCAGCGCTGTACAGGGGTCCACAAACACCGGGGAGCTGTTTTTT | CSAVQGSTNTGELFF
TRBJ2-7 | TRBD2 | TRBV7-3 | NA | TGTGCCAGCAGCACTTGGACTAGCGGGAGCACAGCCGGATACGAGCAGTACTTC | CASSTWTSGSTAGYEQYF
TRBJ1-4 | NA | TRBV5-1 | NA | TGCGCCAGCAGCCCCTTGACAGAAGAAAAACTGTTTTTT | CASSPLTEEKLFF
TRBJ2-3 | NA | TRBV7-9 | NA | TGTGCCAGCAGCTTGGACGGACCTAGCACAGATACGCAGTATTTT | CASSLDGPSTDTQYF
TRBJ2-1 | TRBD2 | TRBV12-3/TRBV12-4 | NA | TGTGCCAGCAGTTTATCTAGCGGGGGGGCGGGAAATGAGCAGTTCTTC | CASSLSSGGAGNEQFF
TRBJ2-1 | TRBD2 | TRBV20-1 | few | TGCAGTGCTAGAGATCGAAGCGGGGGGGACAATGAGCAGTTCTTC | CSARDRSGGDNEQFF
TRBJ1-1 | TRBD1 | TRBV7-2 | NA | TGTGCCAGCAGCCCTCGACAGGGGCTAATGAACACTGAAGCTTTCTTT | CASSPRQGLMNTEAFF
TRBJ2-1 | TRBD1 | TRBV15 | few | TGTGCCACCAGCCCAAAGCCCCGGGACAGGGTGGACAATGAGCAGTTCTTC | CATSPKPRDRVDNEQFF
TRBJ2-4 | NA | TRBV6-1 | NA | TGTGCCAGCAGCCCCCTCGGGGTAGCCTCAAACATTCAGTACTTC | CASSPLGVASNIQYF
TRBJ2-5 | NA | TRBV5-1 | few | TGCGCCAGCAGCTTGGAACTAGCCCCCAAGACCCAGTACTTC | CASSLELAPKTQYF
TRBJ2-3 | NA | TRBV5-1 | NA | TGCGCCAGCAGCCCTCAGGGAGGAGGGCACACAGATACGCAGTATTTT | CASSPQGGGHTDTQYF
TRBJ1-2 | NA | TRBV3-1 | NA | TGTGCCAGCAGCCTAGGGACCGCGCCTTTGAGCTACACCTTC | CASSLGTAPLSYTF
TRBJ2-5 | TRBD2 | TRBV6-1 | NA | TGTGCCAGCAGTGAAGTCTTAGCGGGGTCTGAGACCCAGTACTTC | CASSEVLAGSETQYF
TRBJ2-1 | TRBD1 | TRBV4-1 | few | TGCGCCAGCAGCCAGGGGATCCGGGACAGGGGGTTCTTC | CASSQGIRDRGFF
TRBJ2-7 | TRBD2 | TRBV20-1 | NA | TGCAGTGCTGCTCGGACTAGCGGGGCCTACGAGCAGTACTTC | CSAARTSGAYEQYF
TRBJ1-2 | NA | TRBV7-9 | NA | TGTGCCAGCAGCCCCCTAGGAGGGCATGGCTACACCTTC | CASSPLGGHGYTF
TRBJ2-1 | NA | TRBV29-1 | few | TGCAGCGTCGAGACTACCAATGAGCAGTTCTTC | CSVETTNEQFF
TRBJ2-3 | TRBD2 | TRBV9 | few | TGTGCCAGCAGCGGGGGACTAATCACAGATACGCAGTATTTT | CASSGGLITDTQYF
TRBJ2-6 | NA | TRBV18 | few | TGTGCCAGCTCACCACCGACAGGTGGGGCCAACGTCCTGACTTTC | CASSPPTGGANVLTF
TRBJ2-5 | TRBD2 | TRBV7-3 | NA | TGTGCCAGCAGCTTAACCAGTCTAGCGGGAAGGACCCAGTACTTC | CASSLTSLAGRTQYF
TRBJ1-2 | NA | TRBV12-3/TRBV12-4 | NA | TGTGCCAGCAATTCAAGGACAGATAAGGGCTATGGCTACACCTTC | CASNSRTDKGYGYTF
TRBJ2-6 | NA | TRBV5-1 | NA | TGCGCCAGCCACCTCGGGATATCTGGGGCCAACGTCCTGACTTTC | CASHLGISGANVLTF
TRBJ2-1 | NA | TRBV15 | few | TGTGCCACCAGCAGAACTAGTTCCTACAATGAGCAGTTCTTC | CATSRTSSYNEQFF
TRBJ2-3 | TRBD2 | TRBV6-5 | NA | TGTGCCAGCAGACGGACTAGCGGGGGGCGAGATACGCAGTATTTT | CASRRTSGGRDTQYF
TRBJ2-7 | TRBD1 | TRBV6-5 | NA | TGTGCCAGCAGGGCAGGGGGTTCCTACGAGCAGTACTTC | CASRAGGSYEQYF
TRBJ1-2 | NA | TRBV29-1 | NA | TGCAGCCTCCGGGGCATCATTCAAAAGAACTATGGCTACACCTTC | CSLRGIIQKNYGYTF
TRBJ2-7 | TRBD2 | TRBV28 | NA | TGTGCCAGCAGTTCCAGAACGCCGGGACTAGGCACCTACGAGCAGTACTTC | CASSSRTPGLGTYEQYF
TRBJ2-3 | TRBD1 | TRBV29-1 | few | TGCAGCGGCCGGGACAGAACAGATACGCAGTATTTT | CSGRDRTDTQYF
TRBJ2-1 | TRBD2 | TRBV29-1 | NA | TGCAGCGTTGAAGACGGACTAGCGGGAGAATGGAATGAGCAGTTCTTC | CSVEDGLAGEWNEQFF
TRBJ2-5 | TRBD1 | TRBV18 | few | TGTGCCAGCTCACCCCGGGACAGGGATGTCGAGACCCAGTACTTC | CASSPRDRDVETQYF
TRBJ2-7 | NA | TRBV5-1 | NA | TGCGCCAGCAGCCTCCGGGACACGAGCTCCTACGAGCAGTACTTC | CASSLRDTSSYEQYF
TRBJ2-6 | TRBD2 | TRBV2 | NA | TGTGCCAGCAGGGGTCTAGCGGGAGGAGCTGGGGCCAACGTCCTGACTTTC | CASRGLAGGAGANVLTF
TRBJ2-1 | TRBD2 | TRBV9 | NA | TGTGCCAGCGGTACTAGCGGGGGGCACAATGAGCAGTTCTTC | CASGTSGGHNEQFF
TRBJ2-5 | TRBD2 | TRBV20-1 | NA | TGCAGTGCTAGGGAAACTAGCGGCGGCCAAGAGACCCAGTACTTC | CSARETSGGQETQYF
TRBJ1-1 | NA | TRBV29-1 | NA | TGCAGCGTGACGGACATACTGAACACTGAAGCTTTCTTT | CSVTDILNTEAFF
TRBJ1-2 | NA | TRBV29-1 | NA | TGCAGCGTTGGCACCATAACGGGCTATGGCTACACCTTC | CSVGTITGYGYTF
TRBJ2-6 | TRBD1 | TRBV12-5 | once | TGTGCTAGTGGTTTGGTACAGGGGGTTGGGGCCAACGTCCTGACTTTC | CASGLVQGVGANVLTF
TRBJ2-1 | NA | TRBV5-1 | few | TGCGCCAGCAGCTTCGCCCGTATGGGGGGGGCTCTCAATGAGCAGTTCTTC | CASSFARMGGALNEQFF
TRBJ1-2 | NA | TRBV6-5 | few | TGTGCCAGCAGTTACTCGGGGGTGGGTGGCTACACCTTC | CASSYSGVGGYTF
TRBJ1-1 | NA | TRBV11-2 | NA | TGTGCCAGCAGCTTCAGGGGAAGGGCCAGCTTTATTGAAGCTTTCTTT | CASSFRGRASFIEAFF
TRBJ1-3 | TRBD1 | TRBV4-1 | NA | TGCGCCAGCAGCCAGGACAGGGCGAGAGGAAACACCATATATTTT | CASSQDRARGNTIYF
TRBJ2-3 | TRBD1 | TRBV5-1 | few | TGCGCCAGCAGCTTGGCAGGGACAGGGAGGGATACGCAGTATTTT | CASSLAGTGRDTQYF
TRBJ2-7 | NA | TRBV15 | NA | TGTGCCACCAGCAATGACAGGAACTCCTACGAGCAGTACTTC | CATSNDRNSYEQYF
TRBJ2-7 | NA | TRBV11-2 | NA | TGTGCCAGCAGCTGGCGGGACAAGCCGGGCGAGCAGTACTTC | CASSWRDKPGEQYF
TRBJ2-7 | NA | TRBV7-2 | few | TGTGCCAGCAGCTTAGGCGGCGGGGACCACTACGAGCAGTACTTC | CASSLGGGDHYEQYF
TRBJ1-5 | TRBD1 | TRBV29-1 | NA | TGCAGCGTTTCCGGGACAGGGGAGAATAGCAATCAGCCCCAGCATTTT | CSVSGTGENSNQPQHF
TRBJ2-1 | TRBD2 | TRBV12-3/TRBV12-4 | NA | TGTGCCAGCAGTTCCCCCTTAGCGGGGAGCTACAATGAGCAGTTCTTC | CASSSPLAGSYNEQFF
TRBJ2-3 | NA | TRBV7-9 | NA | TGTGCCAGCGCCAAGGGCGGGACCTACACAGATACGCAGTATTTT | CASAKGGTYTDTQYF
TRBJ2-7 | TRBD1 | TRBV3-1 | few | TGTGCCAGCAGCCAACCAGGCGGGACAGGGGTCTCCTACGAGCAGTACTTC | CASSQPGGTGVSYEQYF
TRBJ2-7 | NA | TRBV21-1 | NA | TGTGCCAGCAGCAGATCCCCGCGCGGGACAGGGGGCGAGATACCCTACTACGAGCAGTACTTC | CASSRSPRGTGGEIPYYEQYF
TRBJ2-5 | NA | TRBV6-5 | NA | TGTGCCAGCAGTTATCGGACCCCGCTTTTGAGGGAGACCCAGTACTTC | CASSYRTPLLRETQYF
TRBJ1-1 | NA | TRBV7-2 | NA | TGTGCCAGCAGCTTTCGACTGGAAAACACTGAAGCTTTCTTT | CASSFRLENTEAFF
TRBJ2-3 | NA | TRBV5-1 | NA | TGCGCCAGCAGCTTGGATTTACTCGATTCTACGCAGTATTTT | CASSLDLLDSTQYF